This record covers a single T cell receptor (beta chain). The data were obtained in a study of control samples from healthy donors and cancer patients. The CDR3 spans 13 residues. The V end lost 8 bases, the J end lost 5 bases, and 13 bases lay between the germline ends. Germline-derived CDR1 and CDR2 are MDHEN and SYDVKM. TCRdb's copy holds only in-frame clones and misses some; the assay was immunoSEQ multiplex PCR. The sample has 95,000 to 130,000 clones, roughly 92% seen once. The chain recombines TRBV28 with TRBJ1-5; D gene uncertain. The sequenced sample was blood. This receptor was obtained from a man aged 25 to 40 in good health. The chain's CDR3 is CASYRASHQPQHF. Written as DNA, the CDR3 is TGTGCCAGCTACAGAGCCTCCCATCAGCCCCAGCATTTT.